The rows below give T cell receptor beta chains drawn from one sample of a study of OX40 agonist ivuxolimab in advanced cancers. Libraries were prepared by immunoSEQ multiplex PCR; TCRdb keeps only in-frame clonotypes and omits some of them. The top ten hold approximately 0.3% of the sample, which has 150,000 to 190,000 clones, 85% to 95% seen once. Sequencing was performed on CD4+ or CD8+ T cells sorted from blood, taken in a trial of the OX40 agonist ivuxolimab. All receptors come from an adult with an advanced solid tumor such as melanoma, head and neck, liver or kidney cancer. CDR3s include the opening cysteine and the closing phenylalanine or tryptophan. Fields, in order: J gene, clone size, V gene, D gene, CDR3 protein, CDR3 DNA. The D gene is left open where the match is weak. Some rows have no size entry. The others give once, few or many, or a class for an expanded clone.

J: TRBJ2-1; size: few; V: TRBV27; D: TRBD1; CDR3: CASSRDRESEQFF; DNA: TGTGCCAGCAGTAGGGACAGGGAGAGTGAGCAGTTCTTC
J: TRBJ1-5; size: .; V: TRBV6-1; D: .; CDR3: CASSERQLNQPQHF; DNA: TGTGCCAGCAGTGAGAGGCAGCTCAATCAGCCCCAGCATTTT
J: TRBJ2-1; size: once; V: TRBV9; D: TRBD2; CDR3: CASSPRTSGRVEQFF; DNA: TGTGCCAGCAGCCCCCGGACTAGCGGGAGGGTTGAGCAGTTCTTC
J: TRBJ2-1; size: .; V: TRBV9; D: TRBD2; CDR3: CASSPGLAGLVDEQFF; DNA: TGTGCCAGCAGCCCGGGACTAGCGGGATTAGTTGATGAGCAGTTCTTC
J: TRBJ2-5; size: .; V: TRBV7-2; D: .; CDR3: CASSHPGVAETQYF; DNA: TGTGCCAGCAGCCATCCGGGGGTAGCAGAGACCCAGTACTTC
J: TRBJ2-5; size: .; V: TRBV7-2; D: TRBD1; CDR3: CASSLQGATGETQYF; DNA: TGTGCCAGCAGCTTACAGGGGGCGACTGGAGAGACCCAGTACTTC
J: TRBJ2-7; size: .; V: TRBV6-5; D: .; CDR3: CASSYSDRSYEQYF; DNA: TGTGCCAGCAGTTACTCGGACAGATCCTACGAGCAGTACTTC
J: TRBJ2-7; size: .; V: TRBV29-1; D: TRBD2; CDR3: CSVRPGTSVSYEQYF; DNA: TGCAGCGTGCGACCCGGGACTAGTGTATCCTACGAGCAGTACTTC
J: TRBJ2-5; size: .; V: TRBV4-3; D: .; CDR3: CASSPEVAETQYF; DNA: TGCGCCAGCAGCCCCGAAGTGGCCGAGACCCAGTACTTC
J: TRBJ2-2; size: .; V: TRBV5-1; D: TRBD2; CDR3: CASSLVASGTGELFF; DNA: TGCGCCAGCAGCTTGGTAGCTAGCGGGACCGGGGAGCTGTTTTTT
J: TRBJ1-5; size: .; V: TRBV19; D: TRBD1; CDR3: CATTDRPEGQPQHF; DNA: TGTGCCACCACGGACAGGCCGGAAGGTCAGCCCCAGCATTTT
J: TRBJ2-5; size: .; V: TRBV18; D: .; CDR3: CASSRGTEETQYF; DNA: TGTGCCAGCTCACGAGGGACGGAAGAGACCCAGTACTTC
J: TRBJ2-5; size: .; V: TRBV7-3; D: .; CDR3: CASSLSGGVETQYF; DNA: TGTGCCAGCAGCTTAAGCGGCGGGGTGGAGACCCAGTACTTC
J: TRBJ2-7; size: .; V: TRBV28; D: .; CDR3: CASSLPGNEQYF; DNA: TGTGCCAGCAGTTTACCTGGTAACGAGCAGTACTTC
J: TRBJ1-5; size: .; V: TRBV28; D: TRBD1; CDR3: CASRPRGQGNQPQHF; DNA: TGTGCCAGCAGACCAAGGGGGCAGGGCAATCAGCCCCAGCATTTT